The next 12 T cell receptor beta chains were all read from a single sample in a study of T-cell reconstitution after alpha-beta-depleted transplantation in children. Preparing the TCRbeta library involved the use of unique molecular identifiers. TCRdb ran MiXCR on the PCR reads and lists one entry per CDR3 protein. The sample consists of about 830,000 distinct CDR3 sequences, about 15% of them appearing once. The specimen was PBMCs, mostly from graft donor cells, collected 360 days after TCRalphabeta/CD19-depleted stem cell transplant. The receptors derive from a male patient between 5 and 17 years old who had a stem cell transplant for acute lymphoblastic leukemia, so the T cells may come from the graft donor.

The chain joins TRBV3-1 to TRBJ2-2, with 11 bases matching TRBD2. V was pared by 0 bases and J by 6 bases, with 3 bases of the junction left unmatched. The germline CDR1 and CDR2 sequences are LGHDT and YNNKEL (reference sequence). The CDR3 loop spans 16 amino acids. CDR3 protein: CASSQDWTSGSGELFF. The CDR3 nucleotides read TGTGCCAGCAGCCAAGACTGGACTAGCGGGTCCGGGGAGCTGTTTTTT.

The J gene is TRBJ2-3, the V gene TRBV4-1; tentatively, D is TRBD2 (6 bases). Germline V gene sequence: CDR1 MGHRA, CDR2 YSYEKL. The CDR3 runs to 20 residues. V lost 4 bases and J 1 base, leaving 27 bases between the germline ends. The CDR3 sequence: CASSLGPGLRLYHRTDTQYF. DNA for the CDR3: TGCGCCAGCAGCCTAGGCCCGGGACTTAGGCTATATCACCGCACAGATACGCAGTATTTT.

The rearrangement joins TRBV7-3 to TRBJ2-4, with D possibly matching TRBD2 (5 bases). The V gene lost 0 bases and the J gene lost 3 bases, with 18 bases spanning the gap. The germline CDR1 and CDR2 sequences are SGHTA and FQGTGA. The CDR3 runs to 18 residues. CDR3 sequence (DNA): TGTGCCAGCAGCTTAACCCCCATAAAGGCCGGGGACAAAAACATTCAGTACTTC. Protein sequence: CASSLTPIKAGDKNIQYF.

This clonotype was observed a few times. J is TRBJ2-7 and V is TRBV5-1; 8 bases map to TRBD2. The CDR3 loop spans 15 amino acids. CDR1 and CDR2 (germline): SGHRS, YFSETQ. The V segment lost 1 base and the J segment 2 bases; nucleotides outside the gene matches: 5. Here the CDR3 DNA reads TGCGCCAGCAGCTTGATAGCGGGAAAGCCCTACGAGCAGTACTTC. Translated, it gives CASSLIAGKPYEQYF.

The chain links TRBV6-2 or TRBV6-3 to TRBJ2-5; D call uncertain. CDR3 length: 13 amino acids. V lost 6 bases and J lost 5, with 13 bases in between. Looked up from germline, CDR1 is MNHEY and CDR2 is SVGEGT. The CDR3, as DNA: TGTGCCAGCAGCCAAGACCCCCTGGAGACCCAGTACTTC. Amino acid sequence: CASSQDPLETQYF.

The chain links TRBV7-2 to TRBJ1-1, with D possibly TRBD1 on 5 matching bases. In germline, CDR1 is SGHTA, CDR2 FQGNSA. The V and J ends lost 0 bases and 2 bases respectively, with 13 bases between them. The CDR3 has 16 amino acids. The CDR3 region has the DNA TGTGCCAGCAGCTTAGCCAACCTGGGGGGAAACACTGAAGCTTTCTTT. Translating gives CASSLANLGGNTEAFF. Supplemented by reference TRBV7-2 and TRBJ1-1, the full variable domain reads GAGVSQSPSNKVTEKGKDVELRCDPISGHTALYWYRQSLGQGLEFLIYFQGNSAPDKSGLPSDRFSAERTGGSVSTLTIQRTQQEDSAVYLCASSLANLGGNTEAFFGQGTRLTVV.

This clonotype was observed a handful of times. The V call is TRBV5-1, the J call TRBJ2-1, with TRBD2 matching 9 bases. Germline loops: CDR1 SGHRS, CDR2 YFSETQ. This CDR3 contains 16 residues. After removal of 0 bases from V and 6 bases from J, the junction contained 7 bases not matched to a gene. The CDR3 here is CASSLVVGGRANEQFF. In DNA form, the CDR3 reads TGCGCCAGCAGCTTGGTAGTAGGCGGGAGGGCCAATGAGCAGTTCTTC.

A few counts support this clonotype. The chain links TRBV7-8 to TRBJ1-1, with D unclear. Germline CDR1 and CDR2: SGHVS and FQNEAQ. Trimming removed 5 bases from V and 10 bases from J, with 14 bases in between. This CDR3 has 12 residues. Here the CDR3 reads CASSRRNVRAFF. In DNA form, the CDR3 reads TGTGCCAGCAGCCGGAGGAATGTGCGAGCTTTCTTT.

This clonotype turned up a few times. The chain joins TRBV29-1 to TRBJ2-1; 14 bases are shared with TRBD2. Unmatched junction bases numbered 8, after V lost 6 bases and J lost 4 bases. The CDR3 is 16 residues long. Germline V gives CDR1 SQVTM, CDR2 ANQGSEA. CDR3 DNA sequence: TGCAGCGTCGCTGGGACTAGCGGGAGTACTTACAATGAGCAGTTCTTC. Translated: CSVAGTSGSTYNEQFF.

The CDR3 DNA is TGTGCCAGCAGCGTAAATACGGGCGACTATGGCTACACCTTC. This gives the protein CASSVNTGDYGYTF. The chain employs TRBV9 and TRBJ1-2; D is unclear. The length of the CDR3 is 14 residues. CDR1 SGDLS and CDR2 YYNGEE come from the germline V gene. The germline V and J ends were trimmed by 1 base and 3 bases, with 10 bases remaining between them.

This clonotype showed up many times. The V gene is TRBV18, the J gene TRBJ2-1, with TRBD2 as a possible D gene (5 bases). The CDR3 extends over 14 amino acids. CDR1 KGHSH and CDR2 LQKENI come from the germline V gene. The V end lost 4 bases, the J end lost 4 bases, and 11 bases lay between the germline ends. In DNA, the CDR3 is TGTGCCAGCTCACTTTATGGACTTTACAATGAGCAGTTCTTC. Translated, it gives CASSLYGLYNEQFF.

This chain links TRBV7-9 with TRBJ2-4; possible D gene TRBD2, 7 bases. The germline V and J ends were trimmed by 2 bases and 4 bases, with 18 bases remaining between them. Looked up from germline, CDR1 is SEHNR and CDR2 is FQNEAQ (reference sequence). This CDR3 spans 17 amino acids. The CDR3 loop reads CASSLFNGRTVKNIQYF. The CDR3 coding sequence is TGTGCCAGCAGCTTATTCAACGGGAGGACAGTAAAAAACATTCAGTACTTC. The full variable domain, with the rest looked up from reference TRBV7-9 and TRBJ2-4, is DTGVSQNPRHKITKRGQNVTFRCDPISEHNRLYWYRQTLGQGPEFLTYFQNEAQLEKSRLLSDRFSAERPKGSFSTLEIQRTEQGDSAMYLCASSLFNGRTVKNIQYFGAGTRLSVL.